The 27 T cell receptor beta chains below come from one sample, sequenced in a study of identical twins. TCRdb re-called the 5' RACE reads through MiXCR, storing one row per CDR3 protein. This table has a few hundred thousand distinct CDR3 sequences, approximately 8.8% appearing once. Source material: naive T cells sorted from blood. The receptors originated from a woman in her forties or fifties in good health.

The table lists this clonotype with many counts. V gene TRBV5-1 combines with J gene TRBJ2-1; 8 positions match TRBD1. The V gene's germline CDR1 is SGHRS and CDR2 YFSETQ. The CDR3 has 16 residues. The V segment lost 4 bases and the J segment 7 bases; nucleotides outside the gene matches: 13. The CDR3 reads CASSLEKQGVWNEQFF. The CDR3 DNA is TGCGCCAGCAGCCTCGAAAAACAGGGGGTCTGGAATGAGCAGTTCTTC.

There are many counts of this clonotype. This chain joins TRBV28 and TRBJ1-5; D not resolved. Trimming removed 4 bases from V and 5 bases from J, with 9 bases in between. Germline V gene data show CDR1 as MDHEN and CDR2 as SYDVKM. This CDR3 is 13 amino acids long. The CDR3 protein is CASSSDAHQPQHF. The CDR3 nucleotides are TGTGCCAGCAGTTCGGATGCGCATCAGCCCCAGCATTTT.

This clonotype occurred a few times. The V and J genes are TRBV12-3 or TRBV12-4 and TRBJ2-7; possibly TRBD1 or TRBD2 for D (5 bases each). The length of the CDR3 is 14 residues. The V end lost 5 bases, the J end lost 0 bases, and 11 bases lay between the germline ends. The CDR3 here is CASSPAGSSYEQYF. CDR3 sequence (DNA): TGTGCCAGCAGTCCCGCAGGGAGCTCCTACGAGCAGTACTTC.

The J gene is TRBJ2-5, the V gene TRBV7-9; weak D call: TRBD2 (5 bases). Trimming took 6 bases from V and 3 from J, leaving 8 bases between them. The CDR3 is made up of 12 amino acids. Germline CDR1 reads SEHNR; CDR2 reads FQNEAQ (reference sequence). The CDR3 region has the DNA TGTGCCAGCAGGGGAGACAAAGAGACCCAGTACTTC. Residues: CASRGDKETQYF.

This clonotype occurred a few times. The V gene is TRBV10-3, the J gene TRBJ2-1; 10 nucleotides match TRBD2. CDR3 length: 18 residues. Unmatched junction bases numbered 7, after V lost 2 bases and J lost 0 bases. Germline CDR1 ENHRY, CDR2 SYGVKD. The CDR3 nucleotides are TGTGCCATCAGTGAGGGGACTAGCGAGAGCCGCTCCTACAATGAGCAGTTCTTC. Encoded protein: CAISEGTSESRSYNEQFF.

This clonotype occurred many times. The chain links TRBV11-2 to TRBJ2-2; 9 positions match TRBD1. Looked up from germline, CDR1 is SGHAT and CDR2 is FQNNGV. V trimming: 3 bases; J trimming: 3 bases; junction bases outside the gene matches: 5. The CDR3 spans 16 residues. DNA of the CDR3: TGTGCCAGCAGCTTGGGGGACAGGGATTACACCGGGGAGCTGTTTTTT. Its protein is CASSLGDRDYTGELFF.

This clonotype was detected ten times or more. The chain recombines TRBV20-1 with TRBJ2-6; 9 bases map to TRBD1. This CDR3 has 17 residues. Germline trimming cut 1 base from V and 1 base from J; bases unmatched to any gene: 5. From germline, CDR1 is DFQATT and CDR2 SNEGSKA (reference sequence). CDR3 DNA sequence: TGCAGTGCTAGAGGCCGGGACAGGGAGTCTGGGGCCAACGTCCTGACTTTC. Residues: CSARGRDRESGANVLTF.

This sequence joins TRBV27 and TRBJ1-1, with a possible D match to TRBD1 (5 bases). V lost 5 bases and J lost 5, with 18 bases in between. The CDR3 extends over 15 amino acids. CDR1 and CDR2 (germline): MNHEY, SMNVEV (reference sequence). The CDR3 coding sequence is TGTGCCAGCAGTACAGGCGGTCAAGGTGGGACTGAAGCTTTCTTT. It codes for CASSTGGQGGTEAFF.

V usage is TRBV27 and J usage is TRBJ2-3; the D is unclear. This CDR3 has 14 residues. Germline assignment: CDR1 MNHEY and CDR2 SMNVEV (reference sequence). V was shortened by 1 base and J by 6 bases, with 11 bases between the two germline ends. The CDR3 sequence is CASSLFSYADTQYF. The CDR3 nucleotides read TGTGCCAGCAGTTTATTCTCCTACGCCGATACGCAGTATTTT.

This clonotype was observed a few times. The CDR3 loop reads CASSPGTPLWEQYF. The CDR3 nucleotides read TGTGCCAGCAGCCCCGGGACCCCTCTATGGGAGCAGTACTTC. The rearrangement joins TRBV12-3 or TRBV12-4 to TRBJ2-7; D assignment may be TRBD1 or TRBD2 (5 bases each). Trimming cost V 6 bases and J 7 bases, with 19 bases left between them. The CDR3 is 14 residues long.

The rearrangement uses TRBV29-1 and TRBJ2-3; D unclear. The CDR3 consists of 12 residues. V dropped 7 bases and J dropped 0 bases, with 8 bases sitting between them. Per the germline V gene, CDR1 is SQVTM and CDR2 is ANQGSEA. CDR3 loop: CSGYSSTDTQYF. The CDR3 nucleotides are TGCAGCGGGTATTCTAGCACAGATACGCAGTATTTT.

In its sample, this clonotype was seen a few times. The chain uses TRBV24-1 and TRBJ2-2; D not certain. Trimming stripped 10 bases from V and 0 bases from J, with 11 bases between. This CDR3 contains 14 residues. Germline V gene data show CDR1 as KGHDR and CDR2 as SFDVKD. The CDR3 reads CATRKDSNTGELFF. The CDR3, as DNA: TGTGCCACTAGGAAAGATTCGAACACCGGGGAGCTGTTTTTT.

This clonotype was detected only a few times. The gene calls are TRBV5-1 and TRBJ2-7, with 10 bases fitting TRBD1. Unmatched junction bases numbered 9, after V lost 4 bases and J lost 5 bases. CDR1 and CDR2 (germline): SGHRS, YFSETQ. This CDR3 has 15 residues. The DNA of the CDR3 is TGCGCCAGCAGCCCCCGGACAGGGGGGGCCCACGAGCAGTACTTC. Protein: CASSPRTGGAHEQYF.

This clonotype was seen many times. The gene calls are TRBV5-1 and TRBJ1-2; no clear D gene. Germline CDR1 is SGHRS and CDR2 is YFSETQ. CDR3 length equals 12 residues. Trimming pared 7 bases from V and 4 bases from J, leaving 11 bases between. In nucleotides, the CDR3 is TGCGCCAGCTCAAATTTCGGCTATGGCTACACCTTC. It encodes CASSNFGYGYTF.

This clonotype was seen a handful of times. The J gene is TRBJ2-1, the V gene TRBV24-1, with 12 bases lining up with TRBD2. V lost 10 bases and J lost 9; bases outside the gene matches: 6. This CDR3 comprises 13 residues. Germline V lookup: CDR1 KGHDR, CDR2 SFDVKD. The CDR3 is CATRTSGTGEQFF. In DNA form, the CDR3 reads TGTGCCACGCGGACTAGCGGGACGGGTGAGCAGTTCTTC.

This clonotype was found many times. The chain has TRBV2 and TRBJ2-1; no clear D gene. CDR3 length: 15 residues. Germline V gives CDR1 SNHLY, CDR2 FYNNEI. Trimming took 3 bases from V and 1 from J, leaving 10 bases between them. The CDR3 here is CASSDFLGSYNEQFF. The CDR3 DNA reads TGTGCCAGCAGTGACTTTCTAGGTTCCTACAATGAGCAGTTCTTC.

The rearrangement joins TRBV5-5 to TRBJ2-1; D is undetermined. In germline, CDR1 is SGHKS, CDR2 YYEKEE (reference sequence). V gave up 3 bases and J gave up 6 bases, with 10 bases separating them. The CDR3 covers 13 residues. The CDR3 DNA sequence: TGTGCCAGCAGCTATCGACTGGGCAATGAGCAGTTCTTC. Translated, it gives CASSYRLGNEQFF.

V gene TRBV5-6 combines with J gene TRBJ2-7; 8 bases are shared with TRBD2. Germline V gene sequence: CDR1 SGHDT, CDR2 YYEEEE. Trimming at V came to 4 bases and at J to 2 bases, leaving 11 bases not matched to a gene. The CDR3 has 16 amino acids. CDR3 sequence (DNA): TGTGCCAGCAGCCGGAGCGGGACTAGACTTACCTACGAGCAGTACGTC. Translated: CASSRSGTRLTYEQYV.

This clonotype was seen only a few times. The CDR3 bases are TGTGCCACCAGTGCCGCAGGAGGCAATCAGCCCCAGCATTTT. Protein: CATSAAGGNQPQHF. The chain has TRBV24-1 and TRBJ1-5; D is ambiguous. V dropped 5 bases and J dropped 2 bases, with 9 bases sitting between them. The germline gives CDR1 KGHDR, CDR2 SFDVKD. CDR3 length: 14 amino acids.

The table lists this clonotype with many counts. The chain has TRBV10-1 and TRBJ2-5; tentatively, D is TRBD1 (6 bases). Germline values: CDR1 WNHNN, CDR2 SYGVQD (reference sequence). The CDR3 runs 15 residues. The germline V and J ends were trimmed by 3 bases and 0 bases, with 11 bases remaining between them. The CDR3 spells CASSEQQGNQETQYF. The CDR3 DNA is TGCGCCAGCAGTGAACAGCAGGGGAACCAAGAGACCCAGTACTTC.

This rearrangement joins TRBV28 to TRBJ2-5; 9 positions agree with TRBD2. The germline gives CDR1 MDHEN, CDR2 SYDVKM. The CDR3 is 16 residues long. The V and J ends lost 4 bases and 2 bases, in that order; junction bases with no gene match: 8. In nucleotides, the CDR3 is TGTGCCAGCAGTTCCCGACTAGCGGTTAGACAAGAGACCCAGTACTTC. Its translation: CASSSRLAVRQETQYF.

V gene TRBV11-3 combines with J gene TRBJ2-7, with TRBD2 matching over 8 bases. The CDR3 contains 13 residues. In germline, CDR1 is SGHNT, CDR2 YENEEA. Unmatched junction bases numbered 6, after V lost 5 bases and J lost 6 bases. This CDR3 reads CASSPGTSSEQYV. CDR3 coding DNA: TGTGCCAGCAGCCCCGGGACTAGTAGCGAGCAGTACGTC.

This clonotype was seen at least ten times. V and J are TRBV15 and TRBJ2-3; 8 nucleotides agree with TRBD2. The V and J ends lost 0 bases and 5 bases, in that order; junction bases with no gene match: 7. Germline values: CDR1 LNHNV, CDR2 YYDKDF (reference sequence). The CDR3 extends over 16 amino acids. As DNA, the CDR3 is TGTGCCACCAGCAGAGAGGGAGCGGGAGCGGGAGATACGCAGTATTTT. Protein sequence: CATSREGAGAGDTQYF.

The sample holds a few counts of this clonotype. J is TRBJ2-2 and V is TRBV14; 13 nucleotides align to TRBD2. This CDR3 spans 15 amino acids. J gave up 8 bases and V 5 bases, and 5 bases lay outside the gene matches. Germline values: CDR1 SGHDN, CDR2 FVKESK. The CDR3 reads CASSYRTSGSGELFF. The CDR3 nucleotides read TGTGCCAGCAGCTACCGGACTAGCGGGAGTGGGGAGCTGTTTTTT.

The J gene is TRBJ2-1, the V gene TRBV7-2; D perhaps matches TRBD2 (7 bases). The CDR3 consists of 14 residues. Germline V lookup: CDR1 SGHTA, CDR2 FQGNSA. The V and J ends lost 4 bases and 6 bases respectively, with 13 bases between them. The CDR3 sequence: CASSSRGGGNEQFF. The CDR3 DNA reads as TGTGCCAGCAGCTCTCGGGGAGGGGGCAATGAGCAGTTCTTC.

The table lists this clonotype with many counts. The chain employs TRBV14 and TRBJ1-1, with no clear D. The V and J ends lost 6 bases and 0 bases respectively, with 5 bases between them. The CDR3 is made up of 12 amino acids. Germline V gene sequence: CDR1 SGHDN, CDR2 FVKESK. This CDR3 reads CASSPMNTEAFF. DNA of the CDR3: TGTGCCAGCAGTCCAATGAACACTGAAGCTTTCTTT.

Comments on this clonotype: The junction shows a germline mismatch at one end, possibly a read error. The rearrangement links TRBV5-1 to TRBJ2-5, with D possibly being TRBD2 (6 bases). Germline V gene lookup returns CDR1 SGHRS and CDR2 YFSETQ. The CDR3 sequence is 14 residues long. CDR3 region: CPSSLSGDGQTQYF. For the CDR3, the DNA is TGCCCCAGCAGCCTCTCGGGAGACGGTCAGACCCAGTACTTC.